This T cell receptor (beta chain) stems from a study of blood T cell repertoires in COVID-19. As for the study in general: Sources were T cells, B-cell-depleted T cells, or PBMCs; the material itself was cDNA or gDNA.

This clone occurred a few times. In the source study's methods: The assay estimated nucleated cells by amplifying reference gene primers. Profiled with immunoSEQ multiplex PCR; TCRdb holds only in-frame clones, not every one. V and J calls and clone size are those listed in that table; D and trimming were worked out from the DNA. The data show 95,000 to 150,000 clones, 84% seen once. In terms of age and location, participants ranged from about 18 to 100 years and lived in about two dozen US areas. Two negative PCRs, clearance, or symptom resolution were required of recovered Cohort 3 donors. Germline V gene data show CDR1 as SGDLS and CDR2 as YYNGEE. The length of the CDR3 is 14 residues. The V end lost 6 bases, the J end lost 4 bases, and 15 bases lay between the germline ends.

Sequencing input: PBMCs or T cells enriched from blood (not recorded which). The rearrangement links TRBV9 to TRBJ2-3; D may be TRBD1 (6 bases). The TCR was taken from a young woman who had recovered from COVID-19. The CDR3 loop reads CASTQGPGADTQYF. In DNA form, the CDR3 reads TGTGCCAGCACCCAAGGCCCAGGGGCAGATACGCAGTATTTT.